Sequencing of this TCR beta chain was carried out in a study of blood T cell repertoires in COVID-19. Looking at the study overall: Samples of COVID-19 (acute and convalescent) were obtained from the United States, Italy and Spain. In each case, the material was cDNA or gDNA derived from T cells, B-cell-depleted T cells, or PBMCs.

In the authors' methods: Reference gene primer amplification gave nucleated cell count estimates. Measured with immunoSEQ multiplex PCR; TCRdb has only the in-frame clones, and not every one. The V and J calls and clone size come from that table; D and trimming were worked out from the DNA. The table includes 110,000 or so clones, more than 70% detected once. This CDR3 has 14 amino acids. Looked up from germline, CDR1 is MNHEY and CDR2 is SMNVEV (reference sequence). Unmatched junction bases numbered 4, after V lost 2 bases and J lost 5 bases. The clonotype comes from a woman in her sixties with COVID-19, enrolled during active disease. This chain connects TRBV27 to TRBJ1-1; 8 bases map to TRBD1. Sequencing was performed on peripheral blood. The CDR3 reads CASSLGNRGTEAFF. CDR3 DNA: TGTGCCAGCAGTTTAGGAAACAGGGGGACTGAAGCTTTCTTT.